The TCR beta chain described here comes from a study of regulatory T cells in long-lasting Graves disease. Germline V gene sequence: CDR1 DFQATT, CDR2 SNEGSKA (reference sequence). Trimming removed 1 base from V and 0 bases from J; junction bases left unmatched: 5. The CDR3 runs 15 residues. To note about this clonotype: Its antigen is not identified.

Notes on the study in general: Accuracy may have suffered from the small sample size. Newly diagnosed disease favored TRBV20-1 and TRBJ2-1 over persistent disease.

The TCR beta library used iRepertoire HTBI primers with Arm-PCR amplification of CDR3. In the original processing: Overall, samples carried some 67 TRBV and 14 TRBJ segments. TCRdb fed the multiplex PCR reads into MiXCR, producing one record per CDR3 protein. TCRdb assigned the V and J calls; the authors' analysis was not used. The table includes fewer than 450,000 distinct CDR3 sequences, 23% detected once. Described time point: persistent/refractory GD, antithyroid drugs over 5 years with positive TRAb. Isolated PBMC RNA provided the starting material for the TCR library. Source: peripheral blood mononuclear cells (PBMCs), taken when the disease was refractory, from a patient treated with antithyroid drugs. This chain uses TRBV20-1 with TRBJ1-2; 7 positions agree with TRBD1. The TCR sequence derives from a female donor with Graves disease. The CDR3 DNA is TGCAGTGCTAGAGGTTGGGGACAGACTAACTATGGCTACACCTTC. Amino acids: CSARGWGQTNYGYTF.